The rows below give T cell receptor beta chains drawn from one sample of a study of blood T cell repertoires in COVID-19. Using immunoSEQ multiplex PCR, the repertoire was profiled, and TCRdb retains in-frame clones only, with some absent. The table has roughly 200,000 clones, about 85% seen once; the top ten hold roughly 24%. Input material: PBMCs or T cells enriched from blood (not recorded which). The receptor set was obtained from a woman between 40 and 55 years old in a cohort exposed to, infected with or recovered from COVID-19 (not recorded which). The CDR3 runs from the conserved cysteine through the conserved F or W. Fields, in order: J gene, D gene, V gene, clone size, CDR3 protein. A D gene is named only where the DNA matches it firmly. Clone size appears in some rows only: once, few, many, or a class for an expanded clone.

J gene: TRBJ2-2; D gene: -; V gene: TRBV6-5; clone size: -; CDR3 protein: CASSYQQGPGELFF
J gene: TRBJ2-5; D gene: TRBD2; V gene: TRBV7-9; clone size: -; CDR3 protein: CASSLAPSGGPVQETQYF
J gene: TRBJ1-1; D gene: -; V gene: TRBV27; clone size: -; CDR3 protein: CASSNRVTNTEAFF
J gene: TRBJ1-1; D gene: TRBD1; V gene: TRBV5-1; clone size: -; CDR3 protein: CASSLVGQGINTEAFF
J gene: TRBJ1-1; D gene: TRBD1; V gene: TRBV6-1; clone size: few; CDR3 protein: CASSEDPGGWGTEAFF
J gene: TRBJ2-1; D gene: -; V gene: TRBV24-1; clone size: -; CDR3 protein: CATSDSALSSYNEQFF
J gene: TRBJ2-3; D gene: TRBD1; V gene: TRBV9; clone size: -; CDR3 protein: CASSVARTGPIGDTQYF
J gene: TRBJ1-2; D gene: -; V gene: TRBV6-5; clone size: -; CDR3 protein: CASSRGSADGYTF
J gene: TRBJ1-2; D gene: -; V gene: TRBV3-1/TRBV3-2; clone size: few; CDR3 protein: CASSQEAYRGYTF
J gene: TRBJ2-3; D gene: -; V gene: TRBV2; clone size: -; CDR3 protein: CASSVGSYTDTQYF
J gene: TRBJ2-5; D gene: -; V gene: TRBV19; clone size: -; CDR3 protein: CASSMGGGETQYF
J gene: TRBJ2-1; D gene: -; V gene: TRBV7-8; clone size: -; CDR3 protein: CASSPPPAGEQFF
J gene: TRBJ2-7; D gene: -; V gene: TRBV13; clone size: -; CDR3 protein: CASTPGTFPYEQYF
J gene: TRBJ1-1; D gene: -; V gene: TRBV19; clone size: -; CDR3 protein: CASSIDRRGTEAFF
J gene: TRBJ2-5; D gene: -; V gene: TRBV21-1; clone size: -; CDR3 protein: CASSPRTSGLTQYF
J gene: TRBJ1-3; D gene: TRBD1; V gene: TRBV19; clone size: -; CDR3 protein: CASSPSQGSGNTIYF